Below, 2 T cell receptor beta chains from the same sample are listed, as sequenced in a study of CD8 T cells in ankylosing spondylitis (dated by TCRdb to 2017 to 2019). Library preparation employed 5' RACE. Sequenced using an Illumina HiSeq 2500. Through fastp at Q25 and MiXCR, TCRdb rebuilt clones from the public reads, retaining in-frame beta chains. Each CDR3 protein gets just one entry, which takes the most common genes and DNA from the rows behind it. The sample has roughly 200,000 distinct CDR3 sequences on record, around 13% of them singletons. 16% of the sample comes from the top ten. The source material was blood, either unsorted or a sorted T cell fraction (not recorded which). These TCRs come from a male donor with ankylosing spondylitis or in good health (not recorded which).

The J gene is TRBJ2-7, the V gene TRBV5-1; D is possibly TRBD2 (5 bases). There are 14 residues in the CDR3. The V gene lost 4 bases and the J gene lost 0 bases, with 11 bases spanning the gap. CDR1 SGHRS and CDR2 YFSETQ come from the germline V gene. The CDR3 sequence: CASSPEGHSYEQYF. DNA for the CDR3: TGCGCCAGCAGCCCTGAGGGCCACTCCTACGAGCAGTACTTC.

J is TRBJ2-7 and V is TRBV7-2; 11 nucleotides match TRBD2. The CDR3 has 16 amino acids. Germline V gives CDR1 SGHTA, CDR2 FQGNSA. Trimming cost V 3 bases and J 5 bases; bases outside gene matches: 9. CDR3 amino acids: CASSFDSGGVDDEQYF. CDR3 nucleotide sequence: TGTGCCAGCAGCTTCGATAGCGGGGGGGTGGACGACGAGCAGTACTTC.